Listed below are T cell receptor beta chains from one sample, sequenced in a study of glioma-infiltrating T cells after dendritic cell vaccination. TCRdb's table, derived via immunoSEQ multiplex PCR, lists solely in-frame clones and lacks some. Here the sample spans tens of thousands of clones, 70% to 90% being singletons. The specimen was blood, collected after dendritic cell vaccination. The receptor source for this set is a human donor with glioblastoma. The CDR3 runs from the conserved cysteine through the conserved F or W. A D gene is named only where the DNA matches it firmly. Size values are once, few and many counts, or a class for expanded clones, and some rows have none.

length	V	size	D	J	CDR3	DNA
14	TRBV28	.	.	TRBJ1-1	CASTLEKPYAEAFF	TGTGCCAGCACTCTCGAAAAGCCATACGCTGAAGCTTTCTTT
14	TRBV6-6	.	.	TRBJ2-7	CASSSSGQPYEQYF	.
15	TRBV2	few	TRBD1	TRBJ2-2	CASTQGAGSTGELFF	TGTGCCAGCACCCAGGGGGCTGGGAGCACCGGGGAGCTGTTTTTT
11	TRBV7-2	.	.	TRBJ1-2	CASSYHYGYTF	TGTGCCAGCAGTTATCACTATGGCTACACCTTC
15	TRBV19	.	TRBD1	TRBJ2-7	CASRNRGQGAYEQYF	TGTGCCAGTAGAAATCGGGGACAGGGGGCTTACGAGCAGTACTTC
13	TRBV5-4	.	.	TRBJ1-1	CASSRSGVTEAFF	TGTGCCAGCAGCCGGTCAGGGGTCACTGAAGCTTTCTTT
15	TRBV5-1	.	TRBD1	TRBJ1-1	CASSLDGQGNTEAFF	TGCGCCAGCAGCTTGGATGGACAGGGGAACACTGAAGCTTTCTTT
12	TRBV6-5	.	.	TRBJ1-2	CASRNGIYGYTF	TGTGCCAGCAGAAACGGGATCTATGGCTACACCTTC
13	TRBV6-5	.	TRBD1	TRBJ1-1	CASRDRGWTEAFF	TGTGCCAGCAGGGACAGGGGATGGACTGAAGCTTTCTTT
13	TRBV7-3	.	.	TRBJ2-5	CASSLGLKETQYF	TGTGCCAGCAGCTTAGGCCTCAAAGAGACCCAGTACTTC
16	TRBV7-3	.	TRBD2	TRBJ2-1	CASSLNVAGALNEQFF	TGTGCCAGCAGCTTAAATGTAGCGGGGGCTCTGAATGAGCAGTTCTTC
15	TRBV29-1	.	.	TRBJ2-5	CSVEGVGGPGETQYF	TGCAGCGTTGAAGGGGTCGGGGGGCCGGGGGAGACCCAGTACTTC
14	TRBV7-2	few	.	TRBJ2-7	CASSLALAGYEQYF	TGTGCCAGCAGCTTAGCACTAGCCGGCTACGAGCAGTACTTC
13	TRBV30	.	TRBD1	TRBJ1-2	CAWETGAPYGYTF	TGTGCCTGGGAAACAGGGGCTCCCTATGGCTACACCTTC
18	TRBV5-8	.	.	TRBJ2-2	CASSSQRRGATDTGELFF	TGTGCCAGCAGCTCACAACGGAGGGGTGCCACAGACACCGGGGAGCTGTTTTTT
17	TRBV5-6	.	.	TRBJ2-7	CASSLYLSGGPSYEQYF	TGTGCCAGCAGCTTGTATCTAAGTGGAGGCCCATCCTACGAGCAGTACTTC
15	TRBV11-2	.	.	TRBJ1-1	CASSSGQFVNTEAFF	TGTGCCAGCAGCTCCGGACAGTTTGTGAACACTGAAGCTTTCTTT
15	TRBV5-4	.	TRBD1	TRBJ1-2	CASSLGPGTEYGYTF	TGTGCCAGCAGCTTGGGGCCCGGGACAGAGTATGGCTACACCTTC
16	TRBV5-1	.	.	TRBJ1-2	CASSLGEGPTGSGYTF	TGCGCCAGCAGCTTGGGAGAGGGGCCTACAGGGTCCGGCTACACCTTC
13	TRBV27	.	.	TRBJ1-2	CASSFRQASGYTF	TGTGCCAGCAGTTTTAGGCAGGCTTCTGGCTACACCTTC
16	TRBV7-3	once	.	TRBJ1-2	CASSLSPAQGGIGYTF	TGTGCCAGCAGCTTAAGTCCTGCGCAGGGTGGGATTGGCTACACCTTC
15	TRBV7-9	.	TRBD1	TRBJ1-4	CASSLRQGWSEKLFF	TGTGCCAGCAGCTTACGACAGGGCTGGAGTGAAAAACTGTTTTTT
16	TRBV7-6	.	TRBD2	TRBJ2-7	CASSPREGQGSYEQYF	TGTGCCAGCAGCCCACGGGAGGGGCAGGGATCATACGAGCAGTACTTC
14	TRBV6-5	.	TRBD1	TRBJ2-7	CASSLDRLSYEQYF	TGTGCCAGCAGTTTGGACAGGTTAAGCTACGAGCAGTACTTC
15	TRBV7-7	.	.	TRBJ2-2	CASSLQGSNTGELFF	TGTGCTAGCAGCTTACAGGGTTCGAACACCGGGGAGCTGTTTTTT
15	TRBV29-1	.	TRBD2	TRBJ2-2	CSVIAGVSNTGELFF	TGCAGCGTTATAGCGGGGGTATCGAACACCGGGGAGCTGTTTTTT
14	TRBV7-9	few	TRBD1	TRBJ1-4	CASSARQGGEKLFF	TGTGCCAGCAGCGCTCGACAGGGGGGAGAAAAACTGTTTTTT
17	TRBV9	.	TRBD2	TRBJ2-3	CASSVGTSGGLTDTQYF	TGTGCCAGCAGCGTTGGGACTAGCGGGGGTTTAACAGATACGCAGTATTTT
10	TRBV13	.	.	TRBJ2-5	CASSTETQYF	TGTGCCAGCAGCACTGAGACCCAGTACTTC
15	TRBV7-9	.	.	TRBJ2-3	CAEFRGSGDTDTQYF	TGTGCCGAATTTCGGGGCTCGGGGGATACAGATACGCAGTATTTT
14	TRBV5-4	.	TRBD1	TRBJ2-7	CASSPSDRVWEQYF	TGTGCCAGCAGCCCCAGCGACAGGGTTTGGGAGCAGTACTTC
14	TRBV7-2	.	TRBD2	TRBJ2-7	CASTTGGPVVEQYF	TGTGCCAGCACCACGGGGGGGCCGGTCGTCGAGCAGTACTTC
17	TRBV4-2	.	.	TRBJ2-3	CASSQVVAREGADTQYF	TGTGCCAGCAGCCAAGTTGTAGCCCGTGAGGGGGCAGATACGCAGTATTTT
15	TRBV7-8	.	.	TRBJ2-1	CASSLAPNPLTEQFF	TGTGCCAGCAGCTTAGCCCCCAATCCCCTAACCGAGCAGTTCTTC
16	TRBV6-5	.	TRBD2	TRBJ2-5	CASSYSAGGLQETQYF	TGTGCCAGCAGTTATTCGGCGGGGGGGCTTCAAGAGACCCAGTACTTC
13	TRBV7-8	.	.	TRBJ2-7	CASSLGLKYEQYF	TGTGCCAGCAGCTTAGGACTAAAGTACGAGCAGTACTTC
15	TRBV2	.	TRBD2	TRBJ2-1	CASSELAGAYNEQFF	TGTGCCAGCAGTGAACTAGCGGGGGCTTACAATGAGCAGTTCTTC
17	TRBV4-3	.	.	TRBJ1-6	CASSQVVWVDSSSPLHF	TGCGCCAGCAGCCAAGTTGTATGGGTTGACTCTTCTTCACCCCTCCACTTT
16	TRBV11-2	.	TRBD2	TRBJ2-3	CASSLEWRGGLDTQYF	TGTGCCAGCAGCTTAGAATGGCGGGGGGGCTTAGATACGCAGTATTTT
15	TRBV7-2	.	TRBD1	TRBJ2-5	CASSLGGQGMETQYF	TGTGCCAGCAGCTTAGGAGGACAGGGGATGGAGACCCAGTACTTC
14	TRBV5-6	.	.	TRBJ1-2	CASSLGGVRYGYTF	TGTGCCAGCAGCTTGGGCGGGGTTCGCTATGGCTACACCTTC
16	TRBV28	.	.	TRBJ1-2	CASTPTPRGRDYGYTF	TGTGCCAGCACCCCTACCCCAAGGGGCAGGGACTATGGCTACACCTTC
15	TRBV7-9	.	.	TRBJ2-5	CASSSPPVFQETQYF	TGTGCCAGCAGCTCCCCCCCCGTATTCCAAGAGACCCAGTACTTC
14	TRBV5-1	.	TRBD1	TRBJ2-7	CASSTGQGSGEQYF	TGCGCCAGCAGCACGGGACAGGGTAGCGGCGAGCAGTACTTC
13	TRBV11-2	.	TRBD1	TRBJ1-2	CASSLDRGYGYTF	TGTGCCAGCAGCCTGGACAGGGGCTATGGCTACACCTTC
16	TRBV18	once	TRBD1	TRBJ2-5	CASSPGFGTAQETQYF	TGTGCCAGCTCACCAGGGTTCGGGACAGCCCAAGAGACCCAGTACTTC
15	TRBV9	.	.	TRBJ1-3	CASSGEDKGVNTIYF	TGTGCCAGCAGCGGGGAGGACAAGGGAGTAAACACCATATATTTT
17	TRBV5-8	.	TRBD1	TRBJ1-3	CASSRGEGGDSGNTIYF	TGTGCCAGCAGCAGAGGGGAAGGGGGCGACTCTGGAAACACCATATATTTT
16	TRBV2	.	.	TRBJ1-1	CASSEVGGDLNTEAFF	TGTGCCAGCAGTGAAGTCGGCGGGGATTTGAACACTGAAGCTTTCTTT
16	TRBV7-2	.	TRBD1	TRBJ2-7	CASSLVGTGIPYEQYF	TGTGCCAGCAGCTTAGTAGGGACAGGAATACCCTACGAGCAGTACTTC
17	TRBV4-1	.	TRBD1	TRBJ1-6	CASSQEGDRELGSPLHF	TGCGCCAGCAGCCAAGAGGGGGACAGGGAACTTGGATCACCCCTCCACTTT
15	TRBV9	once	.	TRBJ2-5	CASSVRQGIQETQYF	TGTGCCAGCAGCGTAAGGCAGGGGATCCAAGAGACCCAGTACTTC
16	TRBV30	once	TRBD2	TRBJ2-5	CAWSSLLGGGQETQYF	TGTGCCTGGAGTAGTTTATTGGGCGGGGGGCAAGAGACCCAGTACTTC
18	TRBV29-1	.	.	TRBJ1-2	CSVDQKTGYTALDYGYTF	TGCAGCGTTGATCAAAAGACAGGTTACACGGCCCTCGACTATGGCTACACCTTC
16	TRBV19	.	.	TRBJ1-5	CASSMRGSYSNQPQHF	TGTGCCAGTAGTATGAGAGGCAGCTATAGCAATCAGCCCCAGCATTTT
16	TRBV5-1	.	TRBD1	TRBJ2-7	CASSAMTGMLSYEQYF	TGCGCCAGCAGCGCTATGACAGGGATGCTATCCTACGAGCAGTACTTC
14	TRBV28	.	.	TRBJ1-2	CASSLSQNLYGYTF	TGTGCCAGCAGTTTATCTCAGAACCTCTATGGCTACACCTTC
16	TRBV10-1	.	.	TRBJ2-2	CASRSTGPPGTGELFF	TGCGCCAGCAGGAGCACAGGACCTCCAGGCACCGGGGAGCTGTTTTTT
13	TRBV11-2	.	.	TRBJ2-7	CASSLGRDYEQYF	TGTGCCAGCAGCTTGGGCAGAGATTACGAGCAGTACTTC
11	TRBV28	once	.	TRBJ1-2	CASSPGYGYTF	TGTGCCAGCAGCCCGGGGTATGGCTACACCTTC